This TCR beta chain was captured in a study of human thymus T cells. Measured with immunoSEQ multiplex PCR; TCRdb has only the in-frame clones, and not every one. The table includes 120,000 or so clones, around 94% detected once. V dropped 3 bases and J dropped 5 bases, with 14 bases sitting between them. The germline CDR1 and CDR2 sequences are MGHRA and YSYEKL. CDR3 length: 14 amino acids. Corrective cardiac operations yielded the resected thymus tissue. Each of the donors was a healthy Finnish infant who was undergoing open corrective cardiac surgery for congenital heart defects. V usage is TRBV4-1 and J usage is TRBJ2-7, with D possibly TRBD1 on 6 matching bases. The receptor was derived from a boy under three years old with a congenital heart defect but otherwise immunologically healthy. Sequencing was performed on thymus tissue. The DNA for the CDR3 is TGCGCCAGCAGCCAGCCAGGGGTCCACCACGAGCAGTACTTC. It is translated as CASSQPGVHHEQYF.